Listed here are 26 T cell receptor beta chains from one sample, sequenced in a study of blood T cell dynamics during melanoma immunotherapy. Time point given: pre-treatment baseline. The method was immunoSEQ multiplex PCR; TCRdb's version includes in-frame clones alone and lacks a portion of them. The data contain roughly 10,000 clones, just under 85% of them singletons. The input for sequencing was blood, taken from a patient treated with checkpoint blockade. Every receptor here comes from a human donor with melanoma.

The gene calls are TRBV4-3 and TRBJ1-1, with D perhaps TRBD1 (5 bases). Germline CDR1 reads LGHNA; CDR2 reads YSLEER. There are 15 residues in the CDR3. Trimming shortened V by 5 bases and J by 5 bases, and 18 bases separated the two germline ends. In DNA, the CDR3 is TGCGCCAGCAGCTCAGGGCCCGGGGGGGGAACTGAAGCTTTCTTT. This translates into CASSSGPGGGTEAFF.

The rearrangement uses TRBV7-2 and TRBJ1-2, with TRBD1 as a possible D gene (6 bases). This CDR3 comprises 12 residues. The V gene lost 1 base and the J gene lost 7 bases, with 7 bases spanning the gap. Per germline, CDR1 SGHTA and CDR2 FQGNSA. The DNA of the CDR3 is TGTGCCAGCAGCTTAGACAGGGCTGGCTACACCTTC. Its translation: CASSLDRAGYTF.

V is TRBV5-6 and J is TRBJ2-1; no clear D. CDR3 length: 11 amino acids. V lost 4 bases, J lost 4 bases, and 3 bases lay in between. Germline lookup yields CDR1 SGHDT and CDR2 YYEEEE. CDR3 amino acids: CASSLYNEQFF. DNA of the CDR3: TGTGCCAGCAGCCTGTACAATGAGCAGTTCTTC.

This chain uses TRBV5-4 with TRBJ2-7, with 9 bases aligning to TRBD1. The CDR3 length is 14 residues. V gave up 4 bases and J gave up 5 bases; unmatched junction bases: 7. Per the germline V gene, CDR1 is SGHNT and CDR2 is YYREEE (reference sequence). The CDR3 sequence is CASSLGQGWDEQYF. The DNA of the CDR3 is TGTGCCAGCAGCCTTGGACAGGGGTGGGACGAGCAGTACTTC.

This clone was seen only once. The rearrangement links TRBV11-2 to TRBJ1-3, with D tentatively TRBD1 (6 bases). Trimming removed 1 base at V and 3 bases at J, with 7 bases between. Germline CDR1 reads SGHAT; CDR2 reads FQNNGV. This CDR3 has 14 amino acids. CDR3 residues: CASSLAGVGNTIYF. CDR3 in DNA: TGTGCCAGCAGCTTAGCAGGGGTTGGAAACACCATATATTTT.

The chain has TRBV19 and TRBJ2-5; 13 bases line up with TRBD2. This CDR3 region has 15 residues. CDR1 is LNHDA, CDR2 SQIVND, per germline (reference sequence). Trimming removed 5 bases from V and 4 bases from J; junction bases left unmatched: 4. The CDR3, as DNA: TGTGCCAGTAGTCAGACTAGCGGGGGGCCAGAGACCCAGTACTTC. This translates into CASSQTSGGPETQYF.

This chain joins TRBV4-3 and TRBJ2-7; a weak D match, TRBD2 (5 bases). The CDR3 is 15 residues long. Per germline, CDR1 LGHNA and CDR2 YSLEER. V gave up 0 bases and J gave up 2 bases, with 11 bases separating them. The CDR3 spells CASSQEGVGAYEQYF. The CDR3 bases are TGCGCCAGCAGCCAAGAGGGAGTGGGAGCCTACGAGCAGTACTTC.

The chain uses TRBV6-5 and TRBJ1-3; D not resolved. The CDR3 extends over 16 amino acids. Trimming pared 0 bases from V and 1 base from J, leaving 10 bases between. In germline, CDR1 is MNHEY, CDR2 SVGAGI. The CDR3 loop reads CASSYSRRKSGNTIYF. The CDR3 DNA is TGTGCCAGCAGTTACTCGAGACGGAAGTCTGGAAACACCATATATTTT.

J is TRBJ2-5 and V is TRBV9, with 7 bases identical to TRBD1. V was pared by 3 bases and J by 3 bases, with 5 bases of the junction left unmatched. Germline CDR1 is SGDLS and CDR2 is YYNGEE. This CDR3 is built from 14 residues. In nucleotides, the CDR3 is TGTGCCAGCAGCGCTTTCGGGACAGAAGAGACCCAGTACTTC. It is translated as CASSAFGTEETQYF.

The CDR3 DNA sequence: TGTGCCAGCAGTGGAATTGCTGAGGGGGCCGGAAACACCATATATTTT. This gives the protein CASSGIAEGAGNTIYF. The chain has TRBV6-1 and TRBJ1-3, with 7 bases aligning to TRBD1. The CDR3 has 16 amino acids. V gave up 4 bases and J gave up 4 bases; unmatched junction bases: 10. Germline CDR1 reads MNHNS; CDR2 reads SASEGT.

This chain connects TRBV4-1 to TRBJ2-5, with TRBD2 matching 13 bases. Looked up from germline, CDR1 is MGHRA and CDR2 is YSYEKL. This CDR3 region has 17 residues. With 4 bases clipped from V and 5 bases from J, the junction kept 10 bases outside the gene matches. The CDR3 DNA reads as TGCGCCAGCAGCCCAGCGGCACTAGCGGGGGGGCAGGAGACCCAGTACTTC. This encodes CASSPAALAGGQETQYF.

V and J are TRBV28 and TRBJ1-2; D is unclear. Between the trimmed V and J ends, which lost 4 bases and 8 bases, there was a span of 20 bases. CDR1 MDHEN and CDR2 SYDVKM come from the germline V gene. CDR3 length equals 15 residues. The CDR3 DNA reads TGTGCCAGCAGTTCCCCCAGGACGGCCGGCCGGGGCTACACCTTC. The encoded protein is CASSSPRTAGRGYTF.

By sample fraction, this clone is medium-sized. This sequence joins TRBV4-1 and TRBJ2-2; 9 bases fit TRBD2. J was trimmed by 0 bases and V by 1 base; bases with no gene match: 0. CDR3 length equals 16 residues. Germline V CDR1 and CDR2: MGHRA, YSYEKL. Here the CDR3 reads CASSQASGANTGELFF. Written as DNA, the CDR3 is TGCGCCAGCAGCCAAGCTAGCGGGGCGAACACCGGGGAGCTGTTTTTT.

The chain carries TRBV6-1 and TRBJ2-1; D tentatively fits TRBD1 or TRBD2 (6 bases each). V gave up 2 bases and J gave up 4 bases, with 12 bases separating them. Germline CDR1 and CDR2: MNHNS and SASEGT. CDR3 length: 15 residues. Here the CDR3 reads CASSERGHTYNEQFF. For the CDR3, the DNA is TGTGCCAGCAGTGAACGGGGGCACACTTACAATGAGCAGTTCTTC.

The gene calls are TRBV9 and TRBJ2-3; D not resolved. From germline, CDR1 is SGDLS and CDR2 YYNGEE. The CDR3 runs 15 residues. Trimming removed 0 bases at V and 1 base at J, with 9 bases between. DNA of the CDR3: TGTGCCAGCAGCGTAGACCCATCCCGCACAGATACGCAGTATTTT. As protein: CASSVDPSRTDTQYF.

The genes are TRBV12-5 and TRBJ2-5, with 11 bases that match TRBD1. Trimming removed 5 bases from V and 7 bases from J; junction bases left unmatched: 9. The V gene's germline CDR1 is LGHNT and CDR2 FRNRAP. This CDR3 contains 15 residues. The CDR3 loop reads CASGPGQGAEVTQYF. DNA for the CDR3: TGTGCTAGTGGTCCCGGACAGGGGGCGGAAGTGACCCAGTACTTC.

This clone was counted a few times. CDR3 residues: CASSPLGRSRGQTPYEQYF. The CDR3 nucleotides are TGTGCCAGCAGCCCCCTAGGGCGAAGCCGGGGACAGACCCCCTACGAGCAGTACTTC. The V and J genes are TRBV11-2 and TRBJ2-7, with 7 bases aligning to TRBD1. The trim removed 5 bases at V and 2 bases at J, leaving 21 bases unmatched. CDR1 and CDR2 (germline): SGHAT, FQNNGV. The CDR3 totals 19 residues.

This chain joins TRBV28 and TRBJ2-3; possible D gene TRBD2, 6 bases. V was pared by 4 bases and J by 0 bases, with 17 bases between. Germline assignment: CDR1 MDHEN and CDR2 SYDVKM. This CDR3 is 17 amino acids long. The CDR3 protein is CASSSGGWRTSTDTQYF. In nucleotides, the CDR3 is TGTGCCAGCAGTTCAGGAGGGTGGCGGACTAGCACAGATACGCAGTATTTT.

The V gene is TRBV6-1, the J gene TRBJ2-5; 8 bases map to TRBD1. The CDR3 has 16 residues. Germline CDR1 MNHNS, CDR2 SASEGT. Unmatched junction bases numbered 9, after V lost 1 base and J lost 5 bases. CDR3: CASSEVSGQGYETQYF. CDR3 DNA sequence: TGTGCCAGCAGTGAAGTGTCCGGACAGGGATATGAGACCCAGTACTTC.

Only a few counts were recorded for this clone. V and J are TRBV19 and TRBJ1-2; the match to TRBD1 covers 9 bases. Per the germline V gene, CDR1 is LNHDA and CDR2 is SQIVND (reference sequence). This CDR3 has 15 residues. The V segment lost 6 bases and the J segment 4 bases; nucleotides outside the gene matches: 9. The CDR3 region is CASSPSRDRAYGYTF. The CDR3 DNA follows: TGTGCCAGTAGCCCAAGCCGGGACAGGGCCTATGGCTACACCTTC. Using reference TRBV19 and TRBJ1-2 for the parts outside the CDR3, the full variable domain is DGGITQSPKYLFRKEGQNVTLSCEQNLNHDAMYWYRQDPGQGLRLIYYSQIVNDFQKGDIAEGYSVSREKKESFPLTVTSAQKNPTAFYLCASSPSRDRAYGYTFGSGTRLTVV.

The chain joins TRBV10-3 to TRBJ2-1; possible D gene TRBD2, 7 bases. CDR3 length: 14 amino acids. V lost 3 bases and J 7 bases, leaving 13 bases between the germline ends. Germline V gene sequence: CDR1 ENHRY, CDR2 SYGVKD. CDR3 DNA: TGTGCCATCAGTGATCGGGGGGCAAGAAATGAGCAGTTCTTC. It specifies CAISDRGARNEQFF.

The chain has TRBV7-3 and TRBJ2-3; possibly TRBD1 or TRBD2 for D (5 bases each). Germline loops: CDR1 SGHTA, CDR2 FQGTGA. This CDR3 has 15 amino acids. V was pared by 5 bases and J by 2 bases, with 14 bases between. The DNA for the CDR3 is TGTGCCAGCAGCCCCGGGACCCACACCACAGATACGCAGTATTTT. Translation gives CASSPGTHTTDTQYF.

In its sample, this clone was seen once. This chain joins TRBV11-2 and TRBJ2-1, with 14 bases aligning to TRBD2. CDR1 SGHAT and CDR2 FQNNGV come from the germline V gene. V shed 5 bases, J shed 4 bases, and the junction held 7 bases outside the gene matches. CDR3 size: 17 residues. CDR3 in amino acids: CASSLGLAGELYNEQFF. CDR3 DNA: TGTGCCAGCAGCCTGGGACTAGCGGGAGAGCTTTACAATGAGCAGTTCTTC.

The CDR3 nucleotides read TGTGCCAGCAGCTTATTGCGGGACAGGAGGCGCTCTGGAAACACCATATATTTT. Translated, it gives CASSLLRDRRRSGNTIYF. This chain links TRBV7-9 with TRBJ1-3; 8 bases match TRBD1. From germline, CDR1 is SEHNR and CDR2 FQNEAQ (reference sequence). CDR3 length: 18 amino acids. V shed 2 bases, J shed 0 bases, and the junction held 9 bases outside the gene matches.

The genes are TRBV14 and TRBJ1-6, with D maybe TRBD1 (5 bases). V was clipped by 1 base and J by 2 bases, with 9 bases between them. In germline, CDR1 is SGHDN, CDR2 FVKESK. The CDR3 spans 16 residues. Written as DNA, the CDR3 is TGTGCCAGCAGCCAAGCTGGGGGAGCCTATAATTCACCCCTCCACTTT. Translation: CASSQAGGAYNSPLHF.

V gene TRBV6-1 combines with J gene TRBJ1-6; 8 nucleotides agree with TRBD1. CDR3 size: 18 residues. Trimming cost V 2 bases and J 4 bases; bases outside gene matches: 10. In germline, CDR1 is MNHNS, CDR2 SASEGT. CDR3 residues: CASSERWLGTGYNSPLHF. In DNA form, the CDR3 reads TGTGCCAGCAGTGAAAGATGGTTGGGGACAGGATATAATTCACCCCTCCACTTT.